The rows below give T cell receptor beta chains drawn from one sample of a study of T cells in Graves' hyperthyroidism and ophthalmopathy. TCRdb recomputed calls from the multiplex PCR reads with MiXCR, one row per CDR3 protein. The sample holds about 400,000 distinct CDR3 sequences, around a sixth seen once. Sequenced input: blood. The receptor set was obtained from a young woman with Graves' hyperthyroidism. The conserved cysteine and the conserved F or W are not part of the CDR3 here.

12 | TRBV6-1 | ASSFQTNTGELF
12 | TRBV7-9 | ASSLSAPADTQY
14 | TRBV12-3/TRBV12-4 | ASRDDSGSGYNEQF
15 | TRBV3-1 | ASSPPGLAGGQDTQY
13 | TRBV7-9 | ATPIGGLANYGYT
13 | TRBV28 | ASSSPGVGQETQY
12 | TRBV10-3 | AAGARGQDEKLF
14 | TRBV19 | ASSPGTGIAKNIQY
14 | TRBV4-3 | ASSRGGTGRRDGYT
13 | TRBV19 | ASTPSGATGSPLH
16 | TRBV7-2 | ASSSTAASGRFPDTQY
13 | TRBV5-1 | ASSLGGTLGDEQF
10 | TRBV5-1 | ASSLQDYEQY
12 | TRBV6-6 | ASSYSPERNTIY
10 | TRBV12-3/TRBV12-4 | ASRVRGNIQY
13 | TRBV5-1 | ASSFVPGGGSPLH
11 | TRBV5-5 | ASSRRLPYEQY
13 | TRBV7-3 | ASSRDRGRSNEQF
11 | TRBV15 | ATSRKTYNEQF
13 | TRBV30 | AWSERGTPWNEQY
11 | TRBV5-6 | ASSFGSNTEAF
10 | TRBV20-1 | SAGWGPDTQY
11 | TRBV2 | ASSEGQTYGYT
12 | TRBV2 | ASITGTGYTEAF
13 | TRBV18 | ASSPPRGSFYEQF
12 | TRBV2 | ASSDSGVAEKLF
11 | TRBV27 | ASSLGLQSEQF
12 | TRBV6-1 | ASANRELQETQY
10 | TRBV5-1 | ASSPFEETQY
13 | TRBV24-1 | ATSESQGYTGELF
13 | TRBV9 | ASSAQARGLAEAF
12 | TRBV20-1 | SAAPGHNVGELF
17 | TRBV12-3/TRBV12-4 | ASSFSPGGGGIFTDTQY
15 | TRBV7-6 | ASSSLAGAPPYNEQF
13 | TRBV3-1 | ASSQQTGGAGGYT
9 | TRBV20-1 | SAHTNEKLF
12 | TRBV6-1 | ASSNHRDAYEQY
14 | TRBV11-2 | ASSPGPGTANTEAF
14 | TRBV11-2 | ASSLDPLGMGNEQF
14 | TRBV6-2/TRBV6-3 | ASSYSTGLGAYEQY
16 | TRBV7-6 | AGSPRTSGRGTYNEQF
13 | TRBV19 | ASSMGRRADNEQF